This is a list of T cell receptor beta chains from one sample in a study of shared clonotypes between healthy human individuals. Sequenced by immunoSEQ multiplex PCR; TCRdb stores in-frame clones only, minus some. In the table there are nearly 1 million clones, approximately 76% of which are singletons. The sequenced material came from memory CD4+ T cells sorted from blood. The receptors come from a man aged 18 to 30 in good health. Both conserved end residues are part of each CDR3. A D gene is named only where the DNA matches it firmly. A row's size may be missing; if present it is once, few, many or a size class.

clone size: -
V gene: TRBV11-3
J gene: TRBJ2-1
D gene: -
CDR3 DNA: TGTGCCAGCAGCTTGGGACAAGTCCAGGACAATGAGCAGTTCTTC
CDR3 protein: CASSLGQVQDNEQFF

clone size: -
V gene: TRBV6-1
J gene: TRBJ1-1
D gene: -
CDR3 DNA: TGTGCCAGCTCCGGGACATATTACACTGAAGCTTTCTTT
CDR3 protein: CASSGTYYTEAFF

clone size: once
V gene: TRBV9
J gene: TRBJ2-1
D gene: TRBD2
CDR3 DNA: TGTGCCAGCAGCGCCGGGATAGCGGGGGGTAACAATGAGCAGTTCTTC
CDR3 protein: CASSAGIAGGNNEQFF

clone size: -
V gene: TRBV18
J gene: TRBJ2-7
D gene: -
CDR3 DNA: TGTGCCAGCTCACTCGGACTCCAAAGGAGCTCCTACGAGCAGTACTTC
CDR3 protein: CASSLGLQRSSYEQYF

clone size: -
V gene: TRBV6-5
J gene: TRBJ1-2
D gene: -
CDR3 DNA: TGTGCCAGCAGCAGCGGGCGGGGGGCGCGGGGCTACACCTTC
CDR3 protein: CASSSGRGARGYTF

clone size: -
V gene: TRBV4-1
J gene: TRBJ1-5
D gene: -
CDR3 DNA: TGCGCCAGCAGCCAAGAAGGCACGGGGCAGCCCCAGCATTTT
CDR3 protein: CASSQEGTGQPQHF

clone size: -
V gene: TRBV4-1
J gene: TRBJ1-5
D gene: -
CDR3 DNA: TGCGCCAGCAGCCAAGAAGGGTGGGGGGGCTCGAGCAATCAGCCCCAGCATTTT
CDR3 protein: CASSQEGWGGSSNQPQHF

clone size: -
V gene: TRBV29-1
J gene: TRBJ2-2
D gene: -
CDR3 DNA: TGCAGCGTCTTAACAGTGTTCGCCGGGGAGCTGTTTTTT
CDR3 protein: CSVLTVFAGELFF

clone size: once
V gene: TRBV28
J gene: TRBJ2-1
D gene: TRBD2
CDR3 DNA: TGTGCCAGCGTAACTGGCGGGGGGGCTTGGAATGAGCAGTTCTTC
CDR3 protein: CASVTGGGAWNEQFF

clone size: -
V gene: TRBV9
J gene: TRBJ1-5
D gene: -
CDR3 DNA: TGTGCCAGCCACCTCGAGGATCAGCCCCAGCATTTT
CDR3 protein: CASHLEDQPQHF

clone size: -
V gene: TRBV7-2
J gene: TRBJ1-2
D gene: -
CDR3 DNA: TGTGCCAGCAGCTTCCAGGGTCACGTCCAGGGGCGAGCTGGCTACACCTTC
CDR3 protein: CASSFQGHVQGRAGYTF

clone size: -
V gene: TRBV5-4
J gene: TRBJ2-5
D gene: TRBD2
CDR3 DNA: TGTGCCAGCAGCTTACCCGCGGGAGAAACAGAGACCCAGTACTTC
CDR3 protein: CASSLPAGETETQYF

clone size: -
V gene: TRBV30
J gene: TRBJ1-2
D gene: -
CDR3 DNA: TGTGCCTGGAGCGAACACCGCTATGGCTACACCTTC
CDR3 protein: CAWSEHRYGYTF

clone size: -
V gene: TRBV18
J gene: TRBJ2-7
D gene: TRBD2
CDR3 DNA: TGTGCCAGCTCACCAGATAGCGGGGGCTCCTACGAGCAGTACTTC
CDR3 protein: CASSPDSGGSYEQYF

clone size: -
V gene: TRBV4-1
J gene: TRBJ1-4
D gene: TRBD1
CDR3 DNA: TGCGCCAGCAGCCAAGATATAGGACAGGGGGCTTTAACTAATGAAAAACTGTTTTTT
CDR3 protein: CASSQDIGQGALTNEKLFF

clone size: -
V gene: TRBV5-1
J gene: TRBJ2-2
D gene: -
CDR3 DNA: TGCGCCAGCAGCTTGGTCATGGACACCGGGGAGCTGTTTTTT
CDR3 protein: CASSLVMDTGELFF

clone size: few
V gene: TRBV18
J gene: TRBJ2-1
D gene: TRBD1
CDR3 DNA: TGTGCCAGCTCTCGCAACAGGGGTCTAAACCGGGATGAGCAGTTCTTC
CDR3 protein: CASSRNRGLNRDEQFF